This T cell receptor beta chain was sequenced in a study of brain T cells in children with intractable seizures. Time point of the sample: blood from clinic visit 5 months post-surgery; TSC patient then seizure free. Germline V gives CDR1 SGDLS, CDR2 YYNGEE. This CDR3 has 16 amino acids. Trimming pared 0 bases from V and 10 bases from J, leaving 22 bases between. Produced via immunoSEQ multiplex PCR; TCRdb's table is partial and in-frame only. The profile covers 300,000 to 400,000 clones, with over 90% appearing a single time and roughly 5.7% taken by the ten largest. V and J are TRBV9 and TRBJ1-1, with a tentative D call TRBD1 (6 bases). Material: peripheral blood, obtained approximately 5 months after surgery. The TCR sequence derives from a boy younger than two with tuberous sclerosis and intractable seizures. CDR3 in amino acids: CASSVGGDVRGSSAFF. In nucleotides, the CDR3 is TGTGCCAGCAGCGTAGGAGGAGATGTAAGGGGGAGTTCAGCTTTCTTT.